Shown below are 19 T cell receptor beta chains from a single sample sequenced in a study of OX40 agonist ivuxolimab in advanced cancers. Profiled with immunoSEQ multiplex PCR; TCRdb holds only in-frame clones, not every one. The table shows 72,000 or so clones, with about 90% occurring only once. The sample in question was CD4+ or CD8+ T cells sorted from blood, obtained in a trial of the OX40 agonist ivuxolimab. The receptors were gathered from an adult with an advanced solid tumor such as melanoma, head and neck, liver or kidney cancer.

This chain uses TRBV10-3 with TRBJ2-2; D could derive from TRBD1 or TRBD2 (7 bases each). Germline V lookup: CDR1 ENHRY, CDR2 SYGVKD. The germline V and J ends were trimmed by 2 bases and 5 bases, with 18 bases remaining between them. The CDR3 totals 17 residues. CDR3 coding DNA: TGTGCCATCAGTGAGACATTTCCCAGGGGGGGAACCGGGGAGCTGTTTTTT. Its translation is CAISETFPRGGTGELFF.

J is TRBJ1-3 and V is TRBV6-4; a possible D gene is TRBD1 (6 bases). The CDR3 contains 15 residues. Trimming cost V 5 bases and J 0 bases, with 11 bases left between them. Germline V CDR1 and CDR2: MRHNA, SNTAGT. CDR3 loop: CASSRGKSSGNTIYF. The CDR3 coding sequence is TGTGCCAGCAGTAGGGGGAAGAGCTCTGGAAACACCATATATTTT.

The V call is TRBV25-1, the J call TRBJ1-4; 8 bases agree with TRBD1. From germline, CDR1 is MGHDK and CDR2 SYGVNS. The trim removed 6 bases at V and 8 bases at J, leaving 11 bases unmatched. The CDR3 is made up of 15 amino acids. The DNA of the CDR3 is TGTGCCAGCAGCCATAGGACAGGGCCAGGAGAAAAACTGTTTTTT. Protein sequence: CASSHRTGPGEKLFF.

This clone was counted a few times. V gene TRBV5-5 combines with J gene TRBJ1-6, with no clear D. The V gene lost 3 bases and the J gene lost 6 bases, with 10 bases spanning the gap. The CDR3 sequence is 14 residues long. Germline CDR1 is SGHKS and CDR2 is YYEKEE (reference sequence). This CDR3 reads CASSYRQTNSPLHF. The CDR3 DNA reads TGTGCCAGCAGCTACCGACAAACTAATTCACCCCTCCACTTT.

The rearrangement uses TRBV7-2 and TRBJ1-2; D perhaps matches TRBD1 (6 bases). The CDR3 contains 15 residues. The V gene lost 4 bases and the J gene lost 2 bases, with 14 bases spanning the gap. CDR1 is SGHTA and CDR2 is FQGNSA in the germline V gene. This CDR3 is CASSSSRTANYGYTF. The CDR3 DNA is TGTGCCAGCAGCTCTAGCCGGACAGCCAACTATGGCTACACCTTC.

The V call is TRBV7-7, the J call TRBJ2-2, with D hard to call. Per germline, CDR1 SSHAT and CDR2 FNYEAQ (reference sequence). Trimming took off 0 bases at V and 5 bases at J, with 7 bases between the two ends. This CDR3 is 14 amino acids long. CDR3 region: CASSLALRTGELFF. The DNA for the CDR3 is TGTGCCAGCAGCTTAGCGCTGAGGACCGGGGAGCTGTTTTTT.

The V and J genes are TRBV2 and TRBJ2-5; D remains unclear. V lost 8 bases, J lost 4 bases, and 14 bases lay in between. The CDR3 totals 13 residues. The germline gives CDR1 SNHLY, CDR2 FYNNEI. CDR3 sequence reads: CASGQEGGETQYF. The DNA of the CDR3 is TGTGCCAGCGGTCAAGAAGGCGGAGAGACCCAGTACTTC.

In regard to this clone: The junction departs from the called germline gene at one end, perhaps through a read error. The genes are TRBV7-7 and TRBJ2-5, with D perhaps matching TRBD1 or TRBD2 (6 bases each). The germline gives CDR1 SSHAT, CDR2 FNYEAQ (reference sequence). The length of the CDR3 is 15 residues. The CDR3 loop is CASSLGGTFQETQYF. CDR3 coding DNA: TGTGCTAGCAGCTTGGGGGGCACCTTCCAAGAGACCCAGTACTTC.

The CDR3 sequence: CASSLRLADTGELFF. The CDR3 coding sequence is TGTGCCAGCAGCTTACGACTAGCCGACACCGGGGAGCTGTTTTTT. The genes are TRBV7-2 and TRBJ2-2, with 7 positions matching TRBD2. CDR1 and CDR2 (germline): SGHTA, FQGNSA. J lost 3 bases, V lost 2 bases, and 3 bases had no gene match. This CDR3 contains 15 residues. Supplemented by reference TRBV7-2 and TRBJ2-2, the full variable domain reads GAGVSQSPSNKVTEKGKDVELRCDPISGHTALYWYRQSLGQGLEFLIYFQGNSAPDKSGLPSDRFSAERTGGSVSTLTIQRTQQEDSAVYLCASSLRLADTGELFFGEGSRLTVL.

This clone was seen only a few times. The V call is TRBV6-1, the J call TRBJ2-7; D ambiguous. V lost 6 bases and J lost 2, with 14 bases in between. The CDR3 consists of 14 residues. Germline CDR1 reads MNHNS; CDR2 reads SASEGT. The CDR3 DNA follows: TGTGCCAGCAGCCGAGGAACGGTTACCTACGAGCAGTACTTC. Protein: CASSRGTVTYEQYF.

The CDR3 region has the DNA TGTGCCAGCAGCCGGGACGGAGGGAACACTGAAGCTTTCTTT. It yields the protein CASSRDGGNTEAFF. V usage is TRBV11-3 and J usage is TRBJ1-1; tentatively, D is TRBD1 (5 bases). Germline lookup yields CDR1 SGHNT and CDR2 YENEEA. V was cut by 5 bases and J by 1 base, with 11 bases left in between. The CDR3 consists of 14 residues. Complete variable domain (other parts from reference TRBV11-3 and TRBJ1-1): EAGVVQSPRYKIIEKKQPVAFWCNPISGHNTLYWYLQNLGQGPELLIRYENEEAVDDSQLPKDRFSAERLKGVDSTLKIQPAELGDSAVYLCASSRDGGNTEAFFGQGTRLTVV.

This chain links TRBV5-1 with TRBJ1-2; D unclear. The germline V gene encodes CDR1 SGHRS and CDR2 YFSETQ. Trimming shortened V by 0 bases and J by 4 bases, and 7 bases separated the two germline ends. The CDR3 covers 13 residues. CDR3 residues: CASSLAGGYGYTF. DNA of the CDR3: TGCGCCAGCAGCTTGGCAGGAGGCTATGGCTACACCTTC.

The CDR3 bases are TGTGCCATCAGTGACGGACAGGGGGCGTCGTACGAGCAGTACTTC. Residues: CAISDGQGASYEQYF. The chain joins TRBV10-3 to TRBJ2-7; 11 nucleotides line up with TRBD1. The junction had 5 bases not matched to a gene; V was cut back by 3 bases and J by 4 bases. The CDR3 is 15 residues long. Germline loops: CDR1 ENHRY, CDR2 SYGVKD.

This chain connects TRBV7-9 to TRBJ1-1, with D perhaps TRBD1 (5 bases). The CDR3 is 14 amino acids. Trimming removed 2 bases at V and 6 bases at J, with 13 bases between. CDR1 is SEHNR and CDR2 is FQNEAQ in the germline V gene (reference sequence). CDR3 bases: TGTGCCAGCAGCTTAACCAGGGAATTTCCTGAAGCTTTCTTT. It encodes CASSLTREFPEAFF.

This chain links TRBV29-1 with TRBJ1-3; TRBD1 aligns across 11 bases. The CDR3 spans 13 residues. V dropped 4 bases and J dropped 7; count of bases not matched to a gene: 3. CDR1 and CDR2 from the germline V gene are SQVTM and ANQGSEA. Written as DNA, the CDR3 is TGCAGCGTTGTAGGGACAGGGGGTAACACCATATATTTT. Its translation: CSVVGTGGNTIYF. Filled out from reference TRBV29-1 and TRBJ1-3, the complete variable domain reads SAVISQKPSRDICQRGTSLTIQCQVDSQVTMMFWYRQQPGQSLTLIATANQGSEATYESGFVIDKFPISRPNLTFSTLTVSNMSPEDSSIYLCSVVGTGGNTIYFGEGSWLTVV.

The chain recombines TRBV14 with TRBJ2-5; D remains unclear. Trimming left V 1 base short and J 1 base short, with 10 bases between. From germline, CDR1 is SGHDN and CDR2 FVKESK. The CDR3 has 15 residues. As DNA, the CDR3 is TGTGCCAGCAGCCAAGGTGTGGCGGCCCAAGAGACCCAGTACTTC. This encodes CASSQGVAAQETQYF. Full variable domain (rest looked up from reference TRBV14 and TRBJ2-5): EAGVTQFPSHSVIEKGQTVTLRCDPISGHDNLYWYRRVMGKEIKFLLHFVKESKQDESGMPNNRFLAERTGGTYSTLKVQPAELEDSGVYFCASSQGVAAQETQYFGPGTRLLVL.

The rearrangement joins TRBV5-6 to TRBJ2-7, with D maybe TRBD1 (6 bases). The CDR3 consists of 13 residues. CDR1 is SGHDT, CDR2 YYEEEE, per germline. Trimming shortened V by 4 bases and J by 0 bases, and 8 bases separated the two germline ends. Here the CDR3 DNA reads TGTGCCAGCAGCCGGGACATCTCCTACGAGCAGTACTTC. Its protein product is CASSRDISYEQYF.

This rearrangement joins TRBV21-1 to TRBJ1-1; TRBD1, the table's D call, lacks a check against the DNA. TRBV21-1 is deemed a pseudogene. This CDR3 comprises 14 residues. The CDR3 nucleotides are TGCACAGCCCTACCCAAGGGGATGAACACTGAAGCTTTCTTT. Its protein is CTALPKGMNTEAFF.

The CDR3 region is CASSNSGNTIYF. The CDR3 region has the DNA TGTGCCAGCAGCAACTCTGGAAACACCATATATTTT. The chain recombines TRBV11-2 with TRBJ1-3; D gene unclear. Trimming took off 5 bases at V and 0 bases at J, with 2 bases between the two ends. Per germline, CDR1 SGHAT and CDR2 FQNNGV. The CDR3 runs 12 residues.